This T cell receptor (beta chain) originates from a study of identical twins' blood T cells. Broader study findings: Abundant TCRbeta CDR3s overlapped more between twins than with unrelated donors.

TCR cDNA libraries were made from RNA using a previously described, modified protocol. Both ends of each TCR cDNA library bore sample-specific barcodes. From the 5' RACE reads, TCRdb called clonotypes with MiXCR, one entry per CDR3 protein. The sample comprises 400,000 or so distinct CDR3 sequences, roughly 31% of which are singletons, and 6.1% rests with the top ten. The V and J ends lost 5 bases and 4 bases, in that order; junction bases with no gene match: 5. The CDR3 covers 13 residues. From germline, CDR1 is SQVTM and CDR2 ANQGSEA. This clonotype came up many times. Its antigen is unknown. The chain links TRBV29-1 to TRBJ2-1, with TRBD1 matching over 7 bases. The TCR was taken from a woman between 18 and 50 years old in good health. The sample was PBMCs. CDR3 sequence reads: CSVHRGPYNEQFF. CDR3 DNA: TGCAGCGTTCACAGGGGTCCATACAATGAGCAGTTCTTC.